The T cell receptor beta chain under discussion was sequenced for a study of blood T cell repertoires in COVID-19. Across the study: The samples span acute and convalescent COVID-19 from the United States, Italy and Spain.

From germline, CDR1 is SGHRS and CDR2 YFSETQ. The CDR3 length is 14 residues. After removal of 4 bases from V and 2 bases from J, the junction contained 5 bases not matched to a gene. This table comes from immunoSEQ multiplex PCR, and its TCRdb copy is limited to in-frame clones, with some not included. The sample contains more than 200,000 clones, about nine tenths of which appear only once. The receptor was isolated from a man in his 70s with acute or convalescent COVID-19. Sequenced material: peripheral blood. The V call is TRBV5-1, the J call TRBJ2-7; 8 positions match TRBD1. The CDR3 bases are TGCGCCAGCAGCGGGGACAGGATAACCTACGAGCAGTACTTC. It encodes CASSGDRITYEQYF.